The clone carrying this T cell receptor (beta chain) was seen more than once but under ten times. The antigen is undetermined. The germline V gene has CDR1 LNHDA and CDR2 SQIVND (reference sequence). V was shortened by 0 bases and J by 3 bases, with 11 bases between the two germline ends. The CDR3 contains 16 residues. The authors built TCR beta libraries using iRepertoire HTBI primers and Arm-PCR of CDR3 regions. TCRdb reprocessed the multiplex PCR reads via MiXCR and lists one record per CDR3 protein. The sample has around 480,000 distinct CDR3 sequences; 15% to 20% are singletons. This entry is derived from a study of regulatory T cells in long-lasting Graves disease. Study-wide findings and caveats: Persistent cases favored TRBV28, TRBJ1-2 and TRBJ2-5.

Time point described: newly diagnosed GD, antithyroid drugs for less than 3 months. PBMCs provided the RNA from which the TCR library was made. These data were also filed under a second study, of T cells in Graves' hyperthyroidism and ophthalmopathy.

This specimen consisted of peripheral blood mononuclear cells (PBMCs), obtained at new diagnosis, from a patient treated with antithyroid drugs. The V and J genes are TRBV19 and TRBJ2-2, with D possibly being TRBD2 (6 bases). This clonotype was sampled from a middle-aged man with Graves disease. The CDR3 coding sequence is TGTGCCAGTAGTATAGATCGGGCGGGGTACACCGGGGAGCTGTTTTTT. It yields the protein CASSIDRAGYTGELFF.